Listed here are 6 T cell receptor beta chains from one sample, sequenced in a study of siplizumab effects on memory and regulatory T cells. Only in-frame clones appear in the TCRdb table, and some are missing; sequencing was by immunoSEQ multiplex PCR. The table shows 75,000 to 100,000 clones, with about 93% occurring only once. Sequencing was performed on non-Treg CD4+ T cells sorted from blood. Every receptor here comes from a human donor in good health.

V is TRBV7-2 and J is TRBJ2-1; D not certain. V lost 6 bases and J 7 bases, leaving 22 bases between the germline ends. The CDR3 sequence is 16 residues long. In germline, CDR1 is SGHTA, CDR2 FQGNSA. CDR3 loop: CASSYRALGVENEQFF. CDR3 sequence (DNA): TGTGCCAGCAGTTACCGGGCCCTTGGGGTGGAGAATGAGCAGTTCTTC.

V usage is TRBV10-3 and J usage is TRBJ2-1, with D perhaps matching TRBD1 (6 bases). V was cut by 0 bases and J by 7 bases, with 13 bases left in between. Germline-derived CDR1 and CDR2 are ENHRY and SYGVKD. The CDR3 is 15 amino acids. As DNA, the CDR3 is TGTGCCATCAGTGAGTCCCAGGGGACCCGAAATGAGCAGTTCTTC. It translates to CAISESQGTRNEQFF.

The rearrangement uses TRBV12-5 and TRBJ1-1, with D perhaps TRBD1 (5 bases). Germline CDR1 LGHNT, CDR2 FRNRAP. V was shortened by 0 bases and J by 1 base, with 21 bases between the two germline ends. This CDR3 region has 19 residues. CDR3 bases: TGTGCTAGTGGTTTGGTCCTAACCGGGACCTCCAAAAGGAACACTGAAGCTTTCTTT. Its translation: CASGLVLTGTSKRNTEAFF.

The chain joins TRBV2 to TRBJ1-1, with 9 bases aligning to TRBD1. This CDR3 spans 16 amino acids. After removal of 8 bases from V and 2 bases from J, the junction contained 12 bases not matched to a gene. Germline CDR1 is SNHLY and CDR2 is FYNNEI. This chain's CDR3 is CASPAPGTGKNTEAFF. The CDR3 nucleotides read TGTGCCAGCCCAGCTCCCGGGACAGGGAAAAACACTGAAGCTTTCTTT.

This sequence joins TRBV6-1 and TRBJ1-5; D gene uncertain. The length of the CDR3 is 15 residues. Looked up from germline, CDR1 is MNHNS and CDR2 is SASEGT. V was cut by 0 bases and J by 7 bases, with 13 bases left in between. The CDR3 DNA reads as TGTGCCAGCAGTGAAGCGTGGGGTCAGGCGCAGCCCCAGCATTTT. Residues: CASSEAWGQAQPQHF.

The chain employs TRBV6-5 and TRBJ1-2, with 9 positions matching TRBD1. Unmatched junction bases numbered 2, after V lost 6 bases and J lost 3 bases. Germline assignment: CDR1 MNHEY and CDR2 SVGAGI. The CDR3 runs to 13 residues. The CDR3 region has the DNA TGTGCCAGCAGGAGGGACAGGGACTATGGCTACACCTTC. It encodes CASRRDRDYGYTF.